This is a list of T cell receptor beta chains from one sample in a study of blood T cell repertoires in COVID-19. Libraries were prepared by immunoSEQ multiplex PCR; TCRdb keeps only in-frame clonotypes and omits some of them. This sample carries around 230,000 clones, 86% of them seen once, and the ten largest clones take about 3.3%. The specimen was PBMCs or T cells enriched from blood (not recorded which). These receptors were taken from a woman between 40 and 50 years old with acute COVID-19. CDR3s include the opening cysteine and the closing phenylalanine or tryptophan. D genes are given only for firm matches. Size is stated for part of the rows, as once, few or many counts, or as a class when the clone is expanded.

CDR3nt,CDR3aa,abundance,j_gene,v_gene,d_gene
TGTGCCAGCTCACCACCGGTGAGACTAGGCAATGAGCAGTTCTTC,CASSPPVRLGNEQFF,NA,TRBJ2-1,TRBV18,NA
TGTGCCACTAGGGGAAACTACGACAATAATTCACCCCTCCACTTT,CATRGNYDNNSPLHF,NA,TRBJ1-6,TRBV28,NA
TGCGCCAGCAGCTTTTTCCCGGGACTTGACACCGGGGAGCTGTTTTTT,CASSFFPGLDTGELFF,NA,TRBJ2-2,TRBV5-1,NA
TGTGCCAGTAGCCGGACAGTCCTTACCCAGCCCCAGCATTTT,CASSRTVLTQPQHF,NA,TRBJ1-5,TRBV19,NA
TGTGCCAGCAGCTCAAACACAGGGTTCGAGCAGTACTTC,CASSSNTGFEQYF,NA,TRBJ2-7,TRBV7-9,NA
TGTGCCAGTTCCCCGTTATCGAGAGGAGAGACCCAGTACTTC,CASSPLSRGETQYF,NA,TRBJ2-5,TRBV27,NA
TGTGCCACCAGCAGTAGCGGGATACTCTACGAGCAGTACTTC,CATSSSGILYEQYF,NA,TRBJ2-7,TRBV15,TRBD2
TGTGCCAGCAGCCCCGGGTCGATAACCTACGAGCAGTACTTC,CASSPGSITYEQYF,NA,TRBJ2-7,TRBV7-2,NA
TGTGCCAGCAGCTTAGTGAGCAGGGGGCTATGGAACACTGAAGCTTTCTTT,CASSLVSRGLWNTEAFF,NA,TRBJ1-1,TRBV7-2,TRBD1
TGTGCCAGCAGTTCCGGACTAGCGGGAGAGCGCTACGAGCAGTACTTC,CASSSGLAGERYEQYF,NA,TRBJ2-7,TRBV5-6,TRBD2
TGCGCCAGCCCGTGCAGGCAGGCTCCGGAACGAGAGACCCAGTACTTC,CASPCRQAPERETQYF,NA,TRBJ2-5,TRBV10-1,NA
TGTGCCAGCAGCGAAGGGGGACTAGCGGGAGGTGAGCAGTTCTTC,CASSEGGLAGGEQFF,NA,TRBJ2-1,TRBV11-3,TRBD2
TGTGCCAGCAGTGAGGGGGCGGCCCTCCGTCGGGAGACCCAGTACTTC,CASSEGAALRRETQYF,NA,TRBJ2-5,TRBV6-1,NA
TGTGCCAGCAGCCAAGATCCACTTGCGGGGCTTAACACCGGGGAGCTGTTTTTT,CASSQDPLAGLNTGELFF,NA,TRBJ2-2,TRBV3-1/TRBV3-2,NA
TGTGCCAGCAGCTGGAACAGGGTCGCGGGAAACACCATATATTTT,CASSWNRVAGNTIYF,once,TRBJ1-3,TRBV11-3,NA
TGTGCCAGCATGGAACTAGCGGGAGGGTACGAGCAGTACTTC,CASMELAGGYEQYF,NA,TRBJ2-7,TRBV2,TRBD2
TGTGCCAGCAGCTTAGCCGTGACAGGGGACGAGCAGTACTTC,CASSLAVTGDEQYF,NA,TRBJ2-7,TRBV7-6,TRBD1
TGTGCCTGGAGTGTCACAGGGGGCTCGGAGACCCAGTACTTC,CAWSVTGGSETQYF,NA,TRBJ2-5,TRBV30,TRBD1
TGTGCCAGCAGCTTGGGACAGGGCGCCTACGAGCAGTACTTC,CASSLGQGAYEQYF,NA,TRBJ2-7,TRBV5-4,TRBD1
TGTGCCAGCAGCTTGAGAAGTCTCTTAGAAATCTCACCCCTCCACTTT,CASSLRSLLEISPLHF,NA,TRBJ1-6,TRBV5-5,NA
TGTGCCAGCAGCGTAGCAACGGGGGTGGATGAAAAACTGTTTTTT,CASSVATGVDEKLFF,NA,TRBJ1-4,TRBV9,NA
TGTGCCAGCAGTGACACACCGAACACTGAAGCTTTCTTT,CASSDTPNTEAFF,NA,TRBJ1-1,TRBV2,NA
TGTGCCAGCAGCGGCCAGGGTAAGGATGAGCAGTTCTTC,CASSGQGKDEQFF,NA,TRBJ2-1,TRBV11-3,NA
TGTGCCAGCAGCGTAGGACAGGATTATGGCTACACCTTC,CASSVGQDYGYTF,few,TRBJ1-2,TRBV9,NA
TGTGCCAGCAGCTTGGGGACTAGCGGGAGGAATGAGCAGTTCTTC,CASSLGTSGRNEQFF,many,TRBJ2-1,TRBV5-4,TRBD2
TGTGCCAGTAATAGCGCGGCGGCCCGAAACACTGAAGCTTTCTTT,CASNSAAARNTEAFF,NA,TRBJ1-1,TRBV19,NA
TGTGCCAGCAGCGCCCCAGAAAACCGGGACAGGGGAAGGCAGCCCCAGCATTTT,CASSAPENRDRGRQPQHF,NA,TRBJ1-5,TRBV9,TRBD1
TGTGCCAGCAGCTTAGCGGGAGGGCCCCACGAGCAGTACTTC,CASSLAGGPHEQYF,NA,TRBJ2-7,TRBV7-2,TRBD2
TGTGCCAGCAGTGCGGCTAGCGGGAGTTTGGATACGCAGTATTTT,CASSAASGSLDTQYF,NA,TRBJ2-3,TRBV2,TRBD2
TGTGCCAGCACCTCAGGGGGTGGCTACACCTTC,CASTSGGGYTF,NA,TRBJ1-2,TRBV5-6,TRBD1
TGCAGTGCTACGGAAAGGGGGACCCAGTACTTC,CSATERGTQYF,NA,TRBJ2-5,TRBV20-1,NA
TGCGCCAGCAGTTTAGGCCTAGCGGACACCGGGGAGCTGTTTTTT,CASSLGLADTGELFF,NA,TRBJ2-2,TRBV5-1,TRBD2
TGTGCCAGCAGCCAAGATAGAATCACCACTGAAGCTTTCTTT,CASSQDRITTEAFF,NA,TRBJ1-1,TRBV3-1/TRBV3-2,NA
TGTGCCAGTGATTGGGCAGGGGGACAGAACACTGAAGCTTTCTTT,CASDWAGGQNTEAFF,few,TRBJ1-1,TRBV19,TRBD1
TGCGCCAGCAGCTTGAAGGGAGACGGCTACACCTTC,CASSLKGDGYTF,NA,TRBJ1-2,TRBV5-1,NA
TGTGCCAGCAGTGAATACATGACAAGCAATCAGCCCCAGCATTTT,CASSEYMTSNQPQHF,once,TRBJ1-5,TRBV6-1,NA
TGTGCCAGCTCACCACCTACACAGACCTATGGCTACACCTTC,CASSPPTQTYGYTF,NA,TRBJ1-2,TRBV18,NA
TGTGCCAGCAGCGTATATCCTAGCAGCACCGGGGAGCTGTTTTTT,CASSVYPSSTGELFF,many,TRBJ2-2,TRBV9,NA
TGTGCCAGCAGCCGCATTACAGGGAACACCTACGAGCAGTACTTC,CASSRITGNTYEQYF,once,TRBJ2-7,TRBV6-5,NA
TGTGCCAGCAGTAGACAGGGGGACACCGGGGAGCTGTTTTTT,CASSRQGDTGELFF,NA,TRBJ2-2,TRBV11-1,TRBD1
TGTGCCAACCCTCTAGCGGGAGTTCTAATTCTTTCCCCCCTCCGAGACACCGGGGAGCTGTTTTTT,CANPLAGVLILSPLRDTGELFF,NA,TRBJ2-2,TRBV19,TRBD2
TGTGCCAGCAGCGTAGATGTCCCGGGAGGAGTTGTCGGGGAGCTGTTTTTT,CASSVDVPGGVVGELFF,NA,TRBJ2-2,TRBV9,TRBD2
TGTGCCAGCAGCTTAGGGCCTAATCAGCCCCAGCATTTT,CASSLGPNQPQHF,few,TRBJ1-5,TRBV7-9,NA
TGCAGTGCGAGTTCGGGGAACACTGAAGCTTTCTTT,CSASSGNTEAFF,NA,TRBJ1-1,TRBV20-1,NA
TGCGCCAGCAGCCAGGGGCAGGGAATATACGAGCAGTACTTC,CASSQGQGIYEQYF,NA,TRBJ2-7,TRBV4-1,NA